A selection of T cell receptor beta chains follows, all from one sample in a study of Graves' ophthalmopathy and Graves' hyperthyroidism. One entry per CDR3 protein results from TCRdb running MiXCR on the multiplex PCR reads. The sample records over 450,000 distinct CDR3 sequences, approximately 15% being singletons. Material: blood. The receptors come from a woman aged 25 to 45 with Graves' ophthalmopathy. Each CDR3 is given with its conserved first and last residue. A D gene is named only where the DNA matches it firmly. Clone size appears in some rows only: once, few, many, or a class for an expanded clone.

clone_size j_call v_call d_call cdr3_aa cdr3_nt
many TRBJ2-5 TRBV28 . CASSGLSGPETQYF TGTGCCAGCAGCGGGCTGAGTGGGCCAGAGACCCAGTACTTC
. TRBJ1-1 TRBV11-2 . CASSVLGAEAFF TGTGCCAGCAGCGTACTAGGGGCAGAAGCTTTCTTT
many TRBJ2-7 TRBV11-2 TRBD2 CASSLVLPPRGVTGAYEQYF TGTGCCAGCAGCTTAGTTCTGCCGCCGCGGGGGGTTACGGGCGCCTACGAGCAGTACTTC
many TRBJ1-2 TRBV10-3 . CAISESQLANYGYTF TGTGCCATCAGTGAGTCCCAGCTCGCTAACTATGGCTACACCTTC
. TRBJ1-2 TRBV12-3/TRBV12-4 . CASSRGRGPNYGYTF TGTGCCAGCAGCCGGGGACGGGGACCTAACTATGGCTACACCTTC
many TRBJ2-5 TRBV24-1 . CATSDGTIQETQYF TGTGCCACCAGTGACGGGACCATCCAAGAGACCCAGTACTTC
. TRBJ2-7 TRBV5-1 TRBD1 CASAPTTGTATYEQYF TGCGCCAGCGCCCCGACTACCGGGACAGCTACCTACGAGCAGTACTTC
many TRBJ1-1 TRBV28 . CASSLLGSAFF TGTGCCAGCAGTTTGCTGGGTTCAGCTTTCTTT
many TRBJ2-5 TRBV20-1 . CSARALGQETQYF TGCAGTGCTAGAGCACTAGGACAAGAGACCCAGTACTTC
many TRBJ2-3 TRBV24-1 . CATRDTDTQYF TGTGCCACCAGAGACACAGATACGCAGTATTTT
many TRBJ2-7 TRBV19 . CASREGPGNAYEQYF TGTGCCAGTAGGGAGGGGCCCGGGAACGCATACGAGCAGTACTTC
. TRBJ2-7 TRBV28 TRBD1 CASPPSGTGTYEQYF TGTGCCAGCCCACCCTCCGGGACAGGGACGTACGAGCAGTACTTC
. TRBJ1-1 TRBV29-1 . CSVAAEGTEAFF TGCAGCGTGGCCGCCGAGGGCACTGAAGCTTTCTTT
many TRBJ2-4 TRBV29-1 . CSVRVQGTIQYF TGCAGCGTCCGTGTACAGGGAACCATTCAGTACTTC
many TRBJ2-5 TRBV29-1 TRBD1 CSVRDSGLETQYF TGCAGCGTCAGGGACAGTGGGTTGGAGACCCAGTACTTC
many TRBJ2-5 TRBV6-5 TRBD1 CASSWGQGETQYF TGTGCCAGCAGTTGGGGACAGGGAGAGACCCAGTACTTC
many TRBJ1-2 TRBV20-1 TRBD1 CSAGTGGSYGYTF TGCAGTGCTGGTACAGGGGGGAGCTATGGCTACACCTTC
many TRBJ1-5 TRBV24-1 . CATSGGSNQPQHF TGTGCCACCAGTGGCGGGAGTAATCAGCCCCAGCATTTT
. TRBJ1-1 TRBV18 . CASSPGWEFEAFF TGTGCCAGCTCCCCCGGGTGGGAGTTTGAAGCTTTCTTT
many TRBJ2-7 TRBV6-2/TRBV6-3 TRBD2 CASSYHFSASGAYEQYF TGTGCCAGCAGTTACCATTTTTCGGCTAGCGGAGCATACGAGCAGTACTTC
many TRBJ1-2 TRBV20-1 TRBD1 CSPRRQGMDGYTF TGCAGTCCCCGGAGACAGGGGATGGATGGCTACACCTTC
. TRBJ2-7 TRBV6-1 TRBD1 CASRDWDRRPYEQYF TGTGCCAGCAGAGACTGGGACAGGAGACCCTACGAGCAGTACTTC
. TRBJ2-7 TRBV3-1 . CASSPVTGYSYEQYF TGTGCCAGCAGCCCCGTTACGGGGTACTCCTACGAGCAGTACTTC
. TRBJ2-7 TRBV12-3/TRBV12-4 TRBD2 CASSRSGGSFGEQYF TGTGCCAGCAGCCGCTCCGGCGGGAGCTTCGGCGAGCAGTACTTC
few TRBJ1-1 TRBV6-4 . CASSYGGNIVF TGTGCCAGCAGTTACGGGGGAAATATAGTGTTT
. TRBJ2-7 TRBV12-3/TRBV12-4 . CASTDGGRASYEQYF TGTGCCAGCACCGACGGAGGCCGGGCCTCCTACGAGCAGTACTTC
many TRBJ2-5 TRBV10-3 . CACSGGEYQETQYF TGTGCCTGTTCGGGGGGCGAGTACCAAGAGACCCAGTACTTC
many TRBJ1-2 TRBV7-2 TRBD1 CASSFGPGGQNGYTF TGTGCCAGCAGCTTCGGCCCAGGGGGACAGAATGGCTACACCTTC
. TRBJ2-2 TRBV5-6 TRBD1 CASSTGTGNTGELFF TGTGCCAGCAGCACCGGGACAGGGAACACCGGGGAGCTGTTTTTT
many TRBJ2-7 TRBV6-2/TRBV6-3 TRBD1 CASSDRAYEQYF TGTGCCAGCTCGGACAGGGCGTACGAGCAGTACTTC
many TRBJ1-1 TRBV27 TRBD1 CASRVLGGANTEAFF TGTGCCAGCAGAGTACTAGGGGGCGCGAACACTGAAGCTTTCTTT
many TRBJ1-1 TRBV2 . CASSGNQDQLAFF TGTGCCAGCAGTGGAAATCAGGATCAGCTAGCTTTCTTT
many TRBJ2-7 TRBV28 TRBD2 CASSLLTSGVTYEQYF TGTGCCAGCAGTTTACTCACTAGCGGGGTCACCTACGAGCAGTACTTC
many TRBJ2-5 TRBV11-1 . CASRGDRGSSGRPLDETQYF TGTGCCAGCAGGGGGGACAGGGGATCGAGCGGGAGGCCCCTTGACGAGACCCAGTACTTC
many TRBJ1-2 TRBV20-1 . CSASPPGGYTF TGCAGTGCTAGCCCTCCGGGGGGCTACACCTTC
few TRBJ1-5 TRBV12-3/TRBV12-4 . CASSSTSGKNQPQHF TGTGCCAGCAGTTCCACCTCCGGGAAAAATCAGCCCCAGCATTTT
few TRBJ1-2 TRBV5-1 . CASSLGGSHLDQTYF TGCGCCAGCAGCTTGGGGGGAAGCCACCTAGACCAAACCTACTTC
many TRBJ2-2 TRBV28 . CASSLIRPSNTGELFF TGTGCCAGCAGTCTCATTCGGCCTTCGAACACCGGGGAGCTGTTTTTT
many TRBJ1-1 TRBV5-1 TRBD1 CASRPGGPRTEAFF TGCGCCAGCAGACCAGGGGGGCCGCGCACTGAAGCTTTCTTT
many TRBJ2-7 TRBV11-2 . CASSFNPPGYEQYF TGTGCCAGCAGCTTCAACCCTCCAGGCTACGAGCAGTACTTC
many TRBJ1-2 TRBV15 . CATSRDTRASGYTF TGTGCCACCAGCAGAGATACGAGGGCCTCTGGCTACACCTTC
. TRBJ2-5 TRBV3-1 . CASSQYKSFQETQYF TGTGCCAGCAGCCAATATAAGTCATTCCAAGAGACCCAGTACTTC
many TRBJ2-7 TRBV5-1 TRBD2 CASRQREGSYEQYF TGCGCCAGCAGGCAGCGGGAGGGCTCCTACGAGCAGTACTTC
many TRBJ2-7 TRBV15 TRBD2 CATTRGEGAYEQYF TGTGCCACCACCCGGGGGGAAGGAGCCTACGAGCAGTACTTC
many TRBJ2-2 TRBV24-1 . CATSVEGRKDSEGTGELFF TGTGCCACCAGTGTAGAGGGCAGGAAGGATAGCGAAGGCACCGGGGAGCTGTTTTTT
many TRBJ1-1 TRBV28 . CASSYSGWGEGDTEAFF TGTGCCAGCAGTTATTCAGGTTGGGGGGAAGGGGACACTGAAGCTTTCTTT
many TRBJ2-7 TRBV15 . CATSRDSLYEQYF TGTGCCACCAGCAGGGACAGTCTATACGAGCAGTACTTC
many TRBJ1-6 TRBV14 . CASSQGHTGSPLHF TGTGCCAGCAGCCAAGGCCACACGGGTTCACCCCTCCACTTT
many TRBJ2-5 TRBV15 . CATSRDGARQETQYF TGTGCCACCAGCAGAGATGGGGCTAGACAAGAGACCCAGTACTTC
many TRBJ1-5 TRBV6-1 . CASKGTTNQPQHF TGTGCCAGCAAAGGGACAACCAATCAGCCCCAGCATTTT
many TRBJ1-6 TRBV20-1 TRBD1 CSGGTGPHRGGSPLHF TGCAGTGGAGGGACAGGGCCTCATCGTGGGGGTTCACCCCTCCACTTT